This T cell receptor beta chain was sequenced in a study of identical twins' blood T cells. There are 14 residues in the CDR3. With 6 bases removed from V and 0 bases from J, the gap between germline ends came to 11 bases. Germline CDR1 reads LNHDA; CDR2 reads SQIVND (reference sequence). Libraries were made from RNA as TCR cDNA, using a modified protocol. TCRdb itself ran the 5' RACE reads through MiXCR, one entry per CDR3 protein. The table lists fewer than 450,000 distinct CDR3 sequences, roughly 28% of them singletons. The sequencing sample was made of PBMCs. V is TRBV19 and J is TRBJ1-1; D unresolved. This receptor was taken from a woman aged 18 to 49 in good health. Here the CDR3 DNA reads TGTGCCAGTAGACAACCAATTTTGAACACTGAAGCTTTCTTT. This sequence encodes CASRQPILNTEAFF.